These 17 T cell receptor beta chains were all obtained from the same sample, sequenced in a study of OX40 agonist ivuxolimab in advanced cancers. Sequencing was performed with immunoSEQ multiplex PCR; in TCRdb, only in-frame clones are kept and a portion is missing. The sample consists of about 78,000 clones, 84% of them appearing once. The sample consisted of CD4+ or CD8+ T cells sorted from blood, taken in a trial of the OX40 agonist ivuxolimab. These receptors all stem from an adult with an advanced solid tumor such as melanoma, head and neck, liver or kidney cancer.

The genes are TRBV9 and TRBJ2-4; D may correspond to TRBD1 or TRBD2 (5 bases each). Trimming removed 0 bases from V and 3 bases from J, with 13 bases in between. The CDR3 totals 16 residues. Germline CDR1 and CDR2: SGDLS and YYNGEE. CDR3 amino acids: CASSVGEGIDKNIQYF. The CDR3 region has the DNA TGTGCCAGCAGCGTAGGAGAGGGGATTGACAAAAACATTCAGTACTTC.

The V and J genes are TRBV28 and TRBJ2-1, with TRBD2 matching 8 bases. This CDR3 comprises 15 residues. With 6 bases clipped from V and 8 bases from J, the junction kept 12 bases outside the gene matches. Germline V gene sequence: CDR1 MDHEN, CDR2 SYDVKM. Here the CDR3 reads CASSLRAGGRYEQFF. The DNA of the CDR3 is TGTGCCAGCAGCCTAAGGGCGGGAGGAAGGTATGAGCAGTTCTTC.

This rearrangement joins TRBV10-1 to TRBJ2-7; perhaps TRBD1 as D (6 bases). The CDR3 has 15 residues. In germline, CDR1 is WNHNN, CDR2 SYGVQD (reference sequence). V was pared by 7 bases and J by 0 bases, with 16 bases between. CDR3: CASNGCTGSSYEQYV. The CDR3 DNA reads TGCGCCAGCAATGGCTGCACAGGGAGCTCCTACGAGCAGTACGTC.

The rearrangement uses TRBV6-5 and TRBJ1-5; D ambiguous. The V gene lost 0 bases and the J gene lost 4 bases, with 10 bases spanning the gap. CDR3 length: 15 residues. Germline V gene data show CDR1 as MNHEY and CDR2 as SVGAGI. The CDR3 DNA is TGTGCCAGCAGTTACTCTCGAAACAATAATCAGCCCCAGCATTTT. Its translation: CASSYSRNNNQPQHF.

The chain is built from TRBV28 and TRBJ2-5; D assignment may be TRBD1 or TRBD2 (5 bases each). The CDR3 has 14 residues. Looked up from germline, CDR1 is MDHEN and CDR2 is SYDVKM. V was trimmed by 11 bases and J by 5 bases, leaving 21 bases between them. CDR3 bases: TGTGCCGCCCAGGGCGGGTACCTTTGGGAGACCCAGTACTTC. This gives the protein CAAQGGYLWETQYF.

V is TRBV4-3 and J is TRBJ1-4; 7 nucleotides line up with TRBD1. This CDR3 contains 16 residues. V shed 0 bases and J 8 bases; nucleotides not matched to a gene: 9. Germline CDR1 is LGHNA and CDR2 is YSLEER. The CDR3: CASSQDRGGVREKLFF. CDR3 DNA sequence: TGCGCCAGCAGCCAAGATAGAGGGGGCGTAAGGGAAAAACTGTTTTTT.

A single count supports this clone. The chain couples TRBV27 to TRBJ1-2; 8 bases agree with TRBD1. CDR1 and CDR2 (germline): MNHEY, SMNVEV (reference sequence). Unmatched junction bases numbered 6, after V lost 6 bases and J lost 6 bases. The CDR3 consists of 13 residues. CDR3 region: CASSQGQGNGYTF. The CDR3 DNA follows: TGTGCCAGCAGCCAAGGACAGGGCAATGGCTACACCTTC.

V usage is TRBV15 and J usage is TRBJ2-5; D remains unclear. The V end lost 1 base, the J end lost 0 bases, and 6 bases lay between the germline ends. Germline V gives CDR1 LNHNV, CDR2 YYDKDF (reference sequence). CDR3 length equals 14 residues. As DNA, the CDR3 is TGTGCCACCAGCAGAGGGAAGTACCAAGAGACCCAGTACTTC. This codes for CATSRGKYQETQYF.

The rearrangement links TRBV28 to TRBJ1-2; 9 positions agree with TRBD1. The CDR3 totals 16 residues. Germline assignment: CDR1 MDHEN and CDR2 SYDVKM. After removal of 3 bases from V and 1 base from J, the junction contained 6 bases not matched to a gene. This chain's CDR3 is CASSLGTGRGNYGYTF. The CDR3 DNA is TGTGCCAGCAGTTTGGGGACAGGGCGGGGTAACTATGGCTACACCTTC.

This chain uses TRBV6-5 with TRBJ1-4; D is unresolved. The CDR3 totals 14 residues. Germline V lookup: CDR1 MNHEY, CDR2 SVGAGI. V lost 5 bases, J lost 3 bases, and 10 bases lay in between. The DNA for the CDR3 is TGTGCCAGCAGTGACACACTACCTAATGAAAAACTGTTTTTT. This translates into CASSDTLPNEKLFF.

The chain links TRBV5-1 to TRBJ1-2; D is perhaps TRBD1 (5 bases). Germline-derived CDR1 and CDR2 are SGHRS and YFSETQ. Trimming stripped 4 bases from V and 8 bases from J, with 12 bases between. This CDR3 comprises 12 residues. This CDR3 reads CASSPGQGGYTF. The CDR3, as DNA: TGCGCCAGCAGCCCCGGACAAGGAGGCTACACCTTC.

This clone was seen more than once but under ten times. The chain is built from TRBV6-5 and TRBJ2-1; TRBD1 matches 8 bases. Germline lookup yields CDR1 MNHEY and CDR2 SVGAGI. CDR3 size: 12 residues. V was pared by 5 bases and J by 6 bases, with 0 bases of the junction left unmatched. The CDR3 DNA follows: TGTGCCAGCAGTGGACAGGGCAATGAGCAGTTCTTC. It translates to CASSGQGNEQFF.

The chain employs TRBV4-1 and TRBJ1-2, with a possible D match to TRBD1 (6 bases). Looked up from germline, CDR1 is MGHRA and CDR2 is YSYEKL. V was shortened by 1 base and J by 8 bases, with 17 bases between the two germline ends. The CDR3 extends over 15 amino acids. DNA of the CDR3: TGCGCCAGCAGCCAAGTCAATCAGGGGTCTCGCGGCTACACCTTC. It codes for CASSQVNQGSRGYTF.

The CDR3 DNA follows: TGTGCCAGCAGTTTATATGCGAGGGCAGGGGGAGGCTACACCTTC. It translates to CASSLYARAGGGYTF. The rearrangement joins TRBV28 to TRBJ1-2, with 7 bases matching TRBD1. V was clipped by 1 base and J by 8 bases; unmatched bases: 10. CDR1 and CDR2 from the germline V gene are MDHEN and SYDVKM. The CDR3 sequence is 15 residues long.

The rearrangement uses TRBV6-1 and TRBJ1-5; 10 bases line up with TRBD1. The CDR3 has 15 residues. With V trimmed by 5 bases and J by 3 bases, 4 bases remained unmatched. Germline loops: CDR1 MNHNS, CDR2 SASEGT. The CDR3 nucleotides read TGTGCCAGCAGTTTCGGGACAGGGGTCAATCAGCCCCAGCATTTT. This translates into CASSFGTGVNQPQHF.

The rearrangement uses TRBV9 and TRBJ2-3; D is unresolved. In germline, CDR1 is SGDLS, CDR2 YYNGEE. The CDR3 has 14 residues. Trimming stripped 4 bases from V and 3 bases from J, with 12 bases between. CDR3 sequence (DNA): TGTGCCAGCAGCATTCCCAAGAAAACAGATACGCAGTATTTT. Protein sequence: CASSIPKKTDTQYF.

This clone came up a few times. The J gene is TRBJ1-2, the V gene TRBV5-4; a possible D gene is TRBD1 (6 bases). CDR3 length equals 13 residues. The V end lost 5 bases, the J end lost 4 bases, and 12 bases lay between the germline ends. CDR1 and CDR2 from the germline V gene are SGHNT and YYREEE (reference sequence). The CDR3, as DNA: TGTGCCAGCAGTGTGGGGGGCGCCTATGGCTACACCTTC. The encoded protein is CASSVGGAYGYTF.